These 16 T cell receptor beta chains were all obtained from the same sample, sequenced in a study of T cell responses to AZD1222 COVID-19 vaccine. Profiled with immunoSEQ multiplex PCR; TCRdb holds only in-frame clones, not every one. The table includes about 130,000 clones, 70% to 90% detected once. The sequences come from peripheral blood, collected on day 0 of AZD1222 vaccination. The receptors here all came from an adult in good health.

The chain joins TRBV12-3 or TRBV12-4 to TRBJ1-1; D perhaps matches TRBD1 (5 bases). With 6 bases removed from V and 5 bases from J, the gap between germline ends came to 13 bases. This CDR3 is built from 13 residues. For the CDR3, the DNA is TGTGCCAGCAGCATTCAGGGTTGGACTGAAGCTTTCTTT. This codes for CASSIQGWTEAFF.

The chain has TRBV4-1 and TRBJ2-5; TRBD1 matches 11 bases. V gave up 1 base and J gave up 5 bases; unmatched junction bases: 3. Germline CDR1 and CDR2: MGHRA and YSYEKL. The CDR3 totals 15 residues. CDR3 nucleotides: TGCGCCAGCAGCCAAGGGACAGGGGGCGCGGAGACCCAGTACTTC. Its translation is CASSQGTGGAETQYF.

The CDR3: CASSWRQGNTEAFF. Here the CDR3 DNA reads TGCGCCAGCAGCTGGAGACAGGGTAACACTGAAGCTTTCTTT. This chain joins TRBV5-1 and TRBJ1-1; 7 positions agree with TRBD1. J was trimmed by 2 bases and V by 3 bases; bases with no gene match: 4. The CDR3 loop spans 14 amino acids. Germline V gene data show CDR1 as SGHRS and CDR2 as YFSETQ.

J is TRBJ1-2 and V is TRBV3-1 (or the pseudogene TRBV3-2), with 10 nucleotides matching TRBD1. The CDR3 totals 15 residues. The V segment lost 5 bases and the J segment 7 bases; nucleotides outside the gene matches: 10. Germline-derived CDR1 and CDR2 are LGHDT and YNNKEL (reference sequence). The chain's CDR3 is CASSETGTGASGYTF. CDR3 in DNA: TGTGCCAGCAGCGAAACCGGGACAGGGGCTTCTGGCTACACCTTC.

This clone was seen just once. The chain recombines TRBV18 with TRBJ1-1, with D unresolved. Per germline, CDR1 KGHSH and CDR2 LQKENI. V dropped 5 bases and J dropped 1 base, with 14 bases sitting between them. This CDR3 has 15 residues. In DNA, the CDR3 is TGTGCCAGCTCAACTAAATTTACAGCGAACACTGAAGCTTTCTTT. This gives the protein CASSTKFTANTEAFF.

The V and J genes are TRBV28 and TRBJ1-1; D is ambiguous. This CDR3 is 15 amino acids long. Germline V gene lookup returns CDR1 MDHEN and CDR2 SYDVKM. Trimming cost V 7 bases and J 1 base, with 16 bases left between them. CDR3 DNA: TGTGCCAGCACCTTAAGGCCGACGGCGAACACTGAAGCTTTCTTT. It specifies CASTLRPTANTEAFF.

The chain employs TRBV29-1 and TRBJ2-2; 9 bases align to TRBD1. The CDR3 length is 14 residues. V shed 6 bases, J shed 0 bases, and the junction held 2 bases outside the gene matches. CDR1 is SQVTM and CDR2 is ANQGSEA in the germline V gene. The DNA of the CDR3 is TGCAGCGTCGGGACAGGGACGAACACCGGGGAGCTGTTTTTT. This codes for CSVGTGTNTGELFF.

The CDR3 reads CASSLRGRPPPEQYF. DNA for the CDR3: TGTGCCAGCAGTTTAAGGGGGAGGCCCCCCCCCGAGCAGTACTTC. The rearrangement joins TRBV28 to TRBJ2-7, with D perhaps assigned TRBD1 or TRBD2 (6 bases each). Germline loops: CDR1 MDHEN, CDR2 SYDVKM. With 2 bases removed from V and 6 bases from J, the gap between germline ends came to 17 bases. This CDR3 comprises 15 residues.

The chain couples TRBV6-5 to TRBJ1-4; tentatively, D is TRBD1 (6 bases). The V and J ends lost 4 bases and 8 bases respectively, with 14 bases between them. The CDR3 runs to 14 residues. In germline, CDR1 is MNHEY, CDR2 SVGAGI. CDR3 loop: CASSSQGRGEKLFF. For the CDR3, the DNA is TGTGCCAGCAGTTCTCAGGGGAGAGGGGAAAAACTGTTTTTT.

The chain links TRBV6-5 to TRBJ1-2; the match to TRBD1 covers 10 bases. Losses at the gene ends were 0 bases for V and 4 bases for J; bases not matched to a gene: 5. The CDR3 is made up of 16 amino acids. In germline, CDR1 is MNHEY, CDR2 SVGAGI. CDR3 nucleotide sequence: TGTGCCAGCAGTTACTCGACAGGGGGCGTCAGCTATGGCTACACCTTC. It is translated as CASSYSTGGVSYGYTF.

CDR3 in DNA: TGCGCCAGCAGCTTGGAACCGAATCAAGAGACCCAGTACTTC. This sequence encodes CASSLEPNQETQYF. This chain joins TRBV5-1 and TRBJ2-5; no reliable D call. The germline V and J ends were trimmed by 0 bases and 2 bases, with 8 bases remaining between them. This CDR3 has 14 residues. Germline V gives CDR1 SGHRS, CDR2 YFSETQ.

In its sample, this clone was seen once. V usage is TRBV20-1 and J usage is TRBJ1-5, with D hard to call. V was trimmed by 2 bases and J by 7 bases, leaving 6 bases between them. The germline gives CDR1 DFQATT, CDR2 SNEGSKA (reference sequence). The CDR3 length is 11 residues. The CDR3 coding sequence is TGCAGTGCTAGAATGGGGCAGCCCCAGCATTTT. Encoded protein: CSARMGQPQHF.

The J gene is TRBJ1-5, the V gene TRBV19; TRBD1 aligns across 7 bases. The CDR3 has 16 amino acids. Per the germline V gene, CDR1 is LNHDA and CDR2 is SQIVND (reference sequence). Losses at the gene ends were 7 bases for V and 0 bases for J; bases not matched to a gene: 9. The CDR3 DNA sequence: TGTGCCAGTACCTCCGCAGGGGGGAATAGCAATCAGCCCCAGCATTTT. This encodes CASTSAGGNSNQPQHF.

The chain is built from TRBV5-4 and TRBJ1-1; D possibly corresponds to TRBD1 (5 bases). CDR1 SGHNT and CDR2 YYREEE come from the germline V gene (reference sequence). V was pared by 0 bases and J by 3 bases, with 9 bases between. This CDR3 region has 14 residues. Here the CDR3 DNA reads TGTGCCAGCAGCTTGGATGACAGCGACACTGAAGCTTTCTTT. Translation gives CASSLDDSDTEAFF.

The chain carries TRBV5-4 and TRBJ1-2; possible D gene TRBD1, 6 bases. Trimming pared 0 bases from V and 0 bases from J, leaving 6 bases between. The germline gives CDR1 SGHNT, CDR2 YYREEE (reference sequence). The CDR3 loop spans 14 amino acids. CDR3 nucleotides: TGTGCCAGCAGCTTGGACAGGGCTAACTATGGCTACACCTTC. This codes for CASSLDRANYGYTF.

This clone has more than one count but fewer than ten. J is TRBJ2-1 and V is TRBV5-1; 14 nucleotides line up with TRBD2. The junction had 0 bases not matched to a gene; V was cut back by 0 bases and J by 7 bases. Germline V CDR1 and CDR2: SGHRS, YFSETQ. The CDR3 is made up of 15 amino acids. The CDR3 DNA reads TGCGCCAGCAGCTTGGGACTAGCGGGAGGGAATGAGCAGTTCTTC. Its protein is CASSLGLAGGNEQFF.